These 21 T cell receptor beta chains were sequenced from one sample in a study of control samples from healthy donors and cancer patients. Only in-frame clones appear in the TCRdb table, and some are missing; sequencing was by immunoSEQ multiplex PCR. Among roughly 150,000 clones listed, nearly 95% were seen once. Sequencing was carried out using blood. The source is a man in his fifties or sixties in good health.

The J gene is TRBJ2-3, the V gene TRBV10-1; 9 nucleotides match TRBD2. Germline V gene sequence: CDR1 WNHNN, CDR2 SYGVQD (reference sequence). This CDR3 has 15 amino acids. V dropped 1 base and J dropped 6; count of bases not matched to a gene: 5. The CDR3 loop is CASSEFAGGRDTQYF. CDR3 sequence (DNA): TGCGCCAGCAGTGAGTTTGCGGGAGGGAGGGATACGCAGTATTTT.

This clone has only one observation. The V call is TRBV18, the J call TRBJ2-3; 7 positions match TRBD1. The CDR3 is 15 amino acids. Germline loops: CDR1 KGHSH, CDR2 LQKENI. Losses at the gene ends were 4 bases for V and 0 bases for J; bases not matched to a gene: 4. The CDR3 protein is CASSRDSTSTDTQYF. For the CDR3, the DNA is TGTGCCAGCTCACGGGACAGTACTAGCACAGATACGCAGTATTTT.

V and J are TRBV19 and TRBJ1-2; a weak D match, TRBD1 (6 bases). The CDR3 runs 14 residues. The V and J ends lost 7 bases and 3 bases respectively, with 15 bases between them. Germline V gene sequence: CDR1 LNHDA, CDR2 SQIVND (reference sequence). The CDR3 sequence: CASTPGHPDYGYTF. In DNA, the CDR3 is TGTGCCAGTACCCCGGGACACCCGGACTATGGCTACACCTTC.

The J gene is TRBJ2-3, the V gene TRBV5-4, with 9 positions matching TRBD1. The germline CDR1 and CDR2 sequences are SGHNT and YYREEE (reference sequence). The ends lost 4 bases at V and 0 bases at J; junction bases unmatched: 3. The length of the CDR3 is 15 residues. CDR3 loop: CASSEGQGSTDTQYF. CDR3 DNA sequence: TGTGCCAGCAGCGAGGGACAGGGAAGCACAGATACGCAGTATTTT.

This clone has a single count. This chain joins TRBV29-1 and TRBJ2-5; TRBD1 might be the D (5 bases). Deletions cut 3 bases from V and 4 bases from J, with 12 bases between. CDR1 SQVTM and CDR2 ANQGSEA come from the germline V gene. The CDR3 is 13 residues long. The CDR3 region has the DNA TGCAGCGTTGACCCGACAGACCCAGAGACCCAGTACTTC. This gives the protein CSVDPTDPETQYF.

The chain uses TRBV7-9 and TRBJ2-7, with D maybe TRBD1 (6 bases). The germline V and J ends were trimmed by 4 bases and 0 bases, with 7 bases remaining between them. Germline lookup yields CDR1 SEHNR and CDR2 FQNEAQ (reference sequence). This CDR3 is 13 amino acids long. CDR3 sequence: CASSYRVSYEQYF. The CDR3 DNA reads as TGTGCCAGCAGCTACAGGGTCTCCTACGAGCAGTACTTC.

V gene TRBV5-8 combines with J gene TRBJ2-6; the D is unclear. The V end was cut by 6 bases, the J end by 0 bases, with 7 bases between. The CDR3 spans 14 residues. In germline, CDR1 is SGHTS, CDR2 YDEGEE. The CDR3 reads CASTLRSGANVLTF. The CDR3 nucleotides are TGTGCCAGCACACTGCGCTCTGGGGCCAACGTCCTGACTTTC.

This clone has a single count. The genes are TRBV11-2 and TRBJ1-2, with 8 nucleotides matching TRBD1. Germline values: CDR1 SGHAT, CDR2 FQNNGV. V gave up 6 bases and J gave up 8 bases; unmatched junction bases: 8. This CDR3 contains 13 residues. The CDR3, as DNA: TGTGCCAGCAGATACACAGGGGGTCGGGGCTACACCTTC. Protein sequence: CASRYTGGRGYTF.

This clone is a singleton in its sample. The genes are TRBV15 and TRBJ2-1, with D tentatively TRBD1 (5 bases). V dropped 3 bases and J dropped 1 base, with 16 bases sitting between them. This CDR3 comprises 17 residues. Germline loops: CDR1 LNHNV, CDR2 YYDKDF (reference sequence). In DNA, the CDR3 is TGTGCCACCAGCAGGCCCAAAGGGGTCCGATCCTACAATGAGCAGTTCTTC. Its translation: CATSRPKGVRSYNEQFF.

Written as DNA, the CDR3 is TGCGCCAGCAGCGTTCTCGGGACTAGCGGGGGAAATAAGCAGTACTTC. Translation gives CASSVLGTSGGNKQYF. The chain recombines TRBV5-1 with TRBJ2-7; 14 nucleotides line up with TRBD2. Germline V lookup: CDR1 SGHRS, CDR2 YFSETQ. The trim removed 4 bases at V and 8 bases at J, leaving 11 bases unmatched. The CDR3 extends over 16 amino acids.

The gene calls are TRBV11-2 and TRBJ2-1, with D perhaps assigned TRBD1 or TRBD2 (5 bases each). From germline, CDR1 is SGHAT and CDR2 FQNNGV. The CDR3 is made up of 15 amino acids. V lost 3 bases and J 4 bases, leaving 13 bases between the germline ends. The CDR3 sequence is CASSFRGALYNEQFF. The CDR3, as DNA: TGTGCCAGCAGCTTCCGAGGGGCCTTATACAATGAGCAGTTCTTC.

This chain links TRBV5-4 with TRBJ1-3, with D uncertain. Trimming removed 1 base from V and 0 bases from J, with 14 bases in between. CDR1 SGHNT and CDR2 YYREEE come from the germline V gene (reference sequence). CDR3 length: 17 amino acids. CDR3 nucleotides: TGTGCCAGCAGCTTGATGACCGCCAGACGCTCTGGAAACACCATATATTTT. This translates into CASSLMTARRSGNTIYF.

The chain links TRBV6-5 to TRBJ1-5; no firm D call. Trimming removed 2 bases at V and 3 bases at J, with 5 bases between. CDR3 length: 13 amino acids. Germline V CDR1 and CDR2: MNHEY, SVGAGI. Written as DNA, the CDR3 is TGTGCCAGCAGTTACGGCCCCAATCAGCCCCAGCATTTT. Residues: CASSYGPNQPQHF.

CDR3 in amino acids: CASSQDWGGNYGYTF. In DNA form, the CDR3 reads TGTGCCAGCAGCCAAGATTGGGGGGGCAACTATGGCTACACCTTC. This chain links TRBV4-2 with TRBJ1-2, with D maybe TRBD1 (6 bases). V was shortened by 0 bases and J by 2 bases, with 10 bases between the two germline ends. Germline lookup yields CDR1 LGHNA and CDR2 YNFKEQ. The length of the CDR3 is 15 residues.

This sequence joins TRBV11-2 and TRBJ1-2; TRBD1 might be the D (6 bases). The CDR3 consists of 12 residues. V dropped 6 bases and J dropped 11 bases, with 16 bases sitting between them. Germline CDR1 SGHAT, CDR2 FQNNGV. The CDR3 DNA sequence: TGTGCCAGCAGAGAGGGGGGGTCCCGATACACCTTC. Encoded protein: CASREGGSRYTF.

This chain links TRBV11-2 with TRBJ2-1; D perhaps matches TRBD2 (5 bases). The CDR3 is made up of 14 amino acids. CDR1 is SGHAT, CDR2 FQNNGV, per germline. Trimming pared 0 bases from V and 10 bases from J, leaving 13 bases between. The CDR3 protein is CASSLDRDSAEQFF. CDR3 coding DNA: TGTGCCAGCAGCTTAGATCGGGATAGCGCAGAGCAGTTCTTC.

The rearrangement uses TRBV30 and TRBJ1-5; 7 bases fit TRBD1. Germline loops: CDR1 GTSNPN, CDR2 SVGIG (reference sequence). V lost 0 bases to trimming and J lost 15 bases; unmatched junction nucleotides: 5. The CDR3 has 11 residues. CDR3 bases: TGTGCCTGGAGTGTAGAGGGGGCCCGGCATTTT. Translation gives CAWSVEGARHF.

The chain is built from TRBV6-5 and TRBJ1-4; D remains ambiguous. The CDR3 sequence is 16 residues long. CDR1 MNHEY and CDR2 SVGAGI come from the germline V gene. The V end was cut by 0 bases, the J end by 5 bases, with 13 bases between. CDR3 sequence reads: CASSYSPAGSNEKLFF. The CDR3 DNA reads TGTGCCAGCAGTTACTCCCCCGCAGGTTCGAATGAAAAACTGTTTTTT.

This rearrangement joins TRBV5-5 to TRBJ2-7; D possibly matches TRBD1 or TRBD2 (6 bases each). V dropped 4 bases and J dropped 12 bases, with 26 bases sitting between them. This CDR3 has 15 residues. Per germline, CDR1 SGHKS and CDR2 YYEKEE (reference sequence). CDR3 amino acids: CASSRTAGNPLRGYF. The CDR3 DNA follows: TGTGCCAGCAGCCGGACAGCGGGTAATCCTTTACGGGGGTACTTC.

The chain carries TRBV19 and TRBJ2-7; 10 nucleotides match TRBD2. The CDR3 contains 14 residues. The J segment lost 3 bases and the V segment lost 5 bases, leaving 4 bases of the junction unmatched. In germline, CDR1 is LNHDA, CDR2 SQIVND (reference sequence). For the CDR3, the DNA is TGTGCCAGTAGTCCCGGGACTAGCGTCTACGAGCAGTACTTC. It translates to CASSPGTSVYEQYF.

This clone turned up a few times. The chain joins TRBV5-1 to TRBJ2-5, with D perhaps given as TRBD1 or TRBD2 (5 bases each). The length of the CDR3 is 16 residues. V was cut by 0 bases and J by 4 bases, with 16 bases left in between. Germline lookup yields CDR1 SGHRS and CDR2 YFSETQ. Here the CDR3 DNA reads TGCGCCAGCAGCTTGGGCCTGGGGATCGGGGCAGAGACCCAGTACTTC. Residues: CASSLGLGIGAETQYF.